What follows is one TCR beta chain and its context. Antigen specificity is unknown. The CDR3 totals 12 residues. V gave up 7 bases and J gave up 5 bases, with 8 bases separating them. CDR1 and CDR2 from the germline V gene are LNHDA and SQIVND (reference sequence). The data belong to a study of shared clonotypes between healthy human individuals. The study's findings and limits: A generally larger estimated richness was seen in naive subsets than in memory subsets.

CD8 cells classed as naive were CD45RO-negative and positively selected for CCR7, excluding terminally differentiated effector memory CD45RA+ cells. HIV-negative, healthy adults without recent acute infections or vaccinations were the donors. Every subset had its genomic DNA shared out evenly among several immunoSEQ plates. The assay was immunoSEQ multiplex PCR, and TCRdb's table has in-frame clones only and misses some. The table includes around 640,000 clones, approximately 96% detected once. The sample comprised naive CD8+ T cells sorted from blood. The receptor was isolated from a woman in her twenties or thirties in good health. This chain uses TRBV19 with TRBJ2-2, with D unresolved. CDR3 DNA: TGTGCCAGTATGCGACCGACCGGGGAGCTGTTTTTT. It yields the protein CASMRPTGELFF.